This T cell receptor beta chain is drawn from a study of cytomegalovirus exposure and HLA in healthy donors (dated by TCRdb to 2015 to 2018). Turning to the overall study: A later analysis indicated that the 90 to 150 validation repertoires were generated on the platform also employed for the 700 or so repertoires of the first cohort. The aim of the study was to test whether cataloging public T cell receptors could identify signatures of past pathogen exposure. Along with the roughly 700-subject first cohort, a separate validation cohort of over a hundred different subjects was used. To predict cytomegalovirus infection status, the study combined high-throughput TCR immunosequencing, statistical association of individual TCRs with disease status, and machine learning. General conclusions and limits of the study: Most TCR sequences were observed very rarely across donors, whereas some public TCRs were present in many individuals. The study listed 164 TCR beta chains as associated with cytomegalovirus. The classifier was reported to diagnose cytomegalovirus status with high specificity and sensitivity in both the original cohort and the validation cohort. The authors suggested that the approach could potentially be extended to other disease states and immunological phenotypes. A few of the identified cytomegalovirus-associated TCR beta chains were confirmed in vitro to be specific for cytomegalovirus antigens. A later analysis found that TCRs clustered in the first cohort also tended to co-occur in the roughly 120 validation repertoires, with more than 90% of cluster scores above 0. A later analysis lacked HLA typing for the validation cohort, so it scored co-occurrence in that cohort across all 120 or so repertoires.

Details on this clone: This clone's antigen is unknown. Base-call qualities are not available, and no considerably larger clone is one nucleotide away.

V gives up 7 bases and J gives up 6 bases, and the segment between their germline ends measures 23 bases. From the cysteine up to the phenylalanine, the CDR3 has a length of 15 residues. CDR3 DNA is the only sequence kept; it has 45 bases, read in frame from the first base. CDR1 SGHNT and CDR2 YYREEE are derived from the germline V gene (reference sequence). Library construction relied on the immunoSEQ multiplex PCR assay. The authors' analysis ran thus. A statistical classification framework was built to diagnose cytomegalovirus status from the catalog of TCR beta chain sequences. The table comes from immuneACCESS by way of TCRdb, which keeps in-frame sequences with V and J called. Part of the clones is missing from these tables; in studies checked, under half for an unresolved V gene and the rest for unknown reasons. V and J calls and clone size come straight from that table; D and trimming were deduced from the DNA. The sample table lists under 300,000 clones, more than 75% of them with a count of one. The biggest ten clones account for less than 1.5% of the sample.

Donors formed part of the validation cohort, which comprised over a hundred subjects and was distinct from the first cohort of 690 or so subjects. This sequence was found in a woman aged 25 to 39 in good health and CMV-seropositive. Input material: PBMCs. This receptor chain uses TRBV5-4 and TRBJ2-7, with TRBD1 perhaps the D gene, on 5 matching bases. The nucleotide sequence reads as follows: TGTGCCAGCGGGGCGTCAGCTGGGAAGGCATCCGAGCAGTACTTC. Its protein is CASGASAGKASEQYF.